This record covers a single T cell receptor beta chain. Its antigen is unknown. Clones were sequenced by immunoSEQ multiplex PCR, and TCRdb holds only the in-frame ones, with some missing. The sample consists of around 130,000 clones, more than 75% of them appearing once. This entry belongs to a study of T cell responses to AZD1222 COVID-19 vaccine. Whole-study findings and limits: Among the donors, most were white British and more were female, and clonal diversity was possibly underestimated.

The J segment lost 3 bases and the V segment lost 6 bases, leaving 2 bases of the junction unmatched. The CDR3 length is 14 residues. In germline, CDR1 is MRHNA, CDR2 SNTAGT. This sample comprised peripheral blood, obtained 28 days after the second AZD1222 dose. This TCR derives from an adult who received the AZD1222 COVID-19 vaccine. The rearrangement uses TRBV6-4 and TRBJ2-2; 9 nucleotides align to TRBD1. CDR3 DNA sequence: TGTGCCAGCAGACAGGGGGCAGACACCGGGGAGCTGTTTTTT. It codes for CASRQGADTGELFF.